These 29 T cell receptor beta chains originate from one sample sequenced in a study of T cell repertoires in cytomegalovirus infection. Their specific antigens are unknown. MiXCR was run by TCRdb on the reads, yielding one entry per CDR3 protein. The data contain 250,000 to 300,000 distinct CDR3 sequences, about 20% of them seen just once; the ten biggest clones take up 15% to 20%. Sequencing was performed on cultured PBMCs, taken from culture after CMV antigen stimulation. The source is a human donor in good health (CMV status not recorded). Some clones in this sample may be carry-over from other donors' samples.

J is TRBJ1-4 and V is TRBV29-1; D is unresolved. This CDR3 spans 14 amino acids. Germline V gives CDR1 SQVTM, CDR2 ANQGSEA. Between the trimmed V and J ends, which lost 3 bases and 2 bases, there was a span of 10 bases. Written as DNA, the CDR3 is TGCAGCGTTGATCGCACCGGGACTAATGAAAAACTGTTTTTT. Translating it yields CSVDRTGTNEKLFF.

This clonotype was detected a few times. The gene calls are TRBV18 and TRBJ1-2, with D perhaps TRBD1 (5 bases). The CDR3 length is 18 residues. V lost 5 bases, J lost 7 bases, and 29 bases lay in between. Germline V gene sequence: CDR1 KGHSH, CDR2 LQKENI. The CDR3 region is CASSSPGRIFPRRGGYTF. CDR3 coding DNA: TGTGCCAGCTCATCCCCGGGACGGATATTTCCGCGTCGGGGTGGCTACACCTTC.

This clonotype was picked up many times. The chain uses TRBV27 and TRBJ1-5; D call uncertain. The CDR3 is made up of 13 amino acids. Germline V CDR1 and CDR2: MNHEY, SMNVEV (reference sequence). The V end was cut by 2 bases, the J end by 4 bases, with 6 bases between. The CDR3 coding sequence is TGTGCCAGCAGTTTAATAGTAAATCAGCCCCAGCATTTT. The encoded protein is CASSLIVNQPQHF.

The V and J genes are TRBV27 and TRBJ2-1; 10 positions agree with TRBD2. CDR3 length equals 17 residues. V lost 0 bases, J lost 10 bases, and 12 bases stayed unmatched. The V gene's germline CDR1 is MNHEY and CDR2 SMNVEV (reference sequence). The CDR3 sequence: CASSLSPSAGGPGEQFF. The CDR3 nucleotides read TGTGCCAGCAGTTTATCTCCTTCAGCGGGAGGGCCCGGGGAGCAGTTCTTC.

For the CDR3, the DNA is TGTGCCAGCAGTGAATCGTCCGGACTAGCGGGAGGAGTCTACAATGAGCAGTTCTTC. This sequence encodes CASSESSGLAGGVYNEQFF. V usage is TRBV25-1 and J usage is TRBJ2-1, with 14 bases lining up with TRBD2. V shed 1 base and J 3 bases; nucleotides not matched to a gene: 8. This CDR3 comprises 19 residues. Germline V gene sequence: CDR1 MGHDK, CDR2 SYGVNS. Complete variable domain (other parts from reference TRBV25-1 and TRBJ2-1): EADIYQTPRYLVIGTGKKITLECSQTMGHDKMYWYQQDPGMELHLIHYSYGVNSTEKGDLSSESTVSRIRTEHFPLTLESARPSHTSQYLCASSESSGLAGGVYNEQFFGPGTRLTVL.

The chain is built from TRBV20-1 and TRBJ2-1; TRBD2 is a possible D gene (6 bases). CDR3 length: 14 amino acids. V gave up 5 bases and J gave up 0 bases, with 11 bases separating them. CDR1 is DFQATT, CDR2 SNEGSKA, per germline (reference sequence). This CDR3 is CSARDLSSYNEQFF. In nucleotides, the CDR3 is TGCAGTGCTCGGGACTTGAGCTCCTACAATGAGCAGTTCTTC.

This clonotype was recorded many times. The V gene is TRBV7-2, the J gene TRBJ2-1; 14 bases line up with TRBD2. Losses at the gene ends were 5 bases for V and 10 bases for J; bases not matched to a gene: 7. CDR3 length: 15 amino acids. Germline V CDR1 and CDR2: SGHTA, FQGNSA. The chain's CDR3 is CASSPGLAGGGEQFF. The DNA for the CDR3 is TGTGCCAGCAGCCCCGGACTAGCGGGAGGAGGAGAGCAGTTCTTC.

In its sample, this clonotype was seen many times. V usage is TRBV3-1 and J usage is TRBJ1-2; D may be TRBD1 (6 bases). Germline V gene lookup returns CDR1 LGHDT and CDR2 YNNKEL (reference sequence). The germline V and J ends were trimmed by 1 base and 4 bases, with 13 bases remaining between them. The CDR3 is 15 amino acids. In nucleotides, the CDR3 is TGTGCCAGCAGCCAAGGGCAGGGGCTGGGCTATGGCTACACCTTC. This sequence encodes CASSQGQGLGYGYTF.

This clonotype has a count of ten or more. The chain uses TRBV25-1 and TRBJ2-7; TRBD2 matches 8 bases. The V gene's germline CDR1 is MGHDK and CDR2 SYGVNS. The V and J ends lost 6 bases and 3 bases, in that order; junction bases with no gene match: 7. The CDR3 length is 14 residues. The DNA of the CDR3 is TGTGCCAGCAGAGGAGCGGGAGTAGGCTACGAGCAGTACTTC. Protein: CASRGAGVGYEQYF.

This clonotype turned up a few times. The chain is built from TRBV23-1 and TRBJ1-5; 7 nucleotides match TRBD1. TRBV23-1 belongs to the ORF category, with a function that is uncertain. CDR3 size: 16 residues. V dropped 2 bases and J dropped 4; count of bases not matched to a gene: 8. Here the CDR3 DNA reads TGCGCCAGCAGTCAACCGACCGGGACAGAGAATCAGCCCCAGCATTTT. Amino acids: CASSQPTGTENQPQHF.

The CDR3 is CASSLDPGTAEAFF. CDR3 coding DNA: TGTGCCAGCAGCTTAGATCCGGGTACCGCTGAAGCTTTCTTT. The V call is TRBV11-2, the J call TRBJ1-1, with unresolved D. V was cut by 0 bases and J by 6 bases, with 11 bases left in between. From germline, CDR1 is SGHAT and CDR2 FQNNGV. The CDR3 loop spans 14 amino acids. Looking up the rest from reference TRBV11-2 and TRBJ1-1 gives the full variable domain: EAGVAQSPRYKIIEKRQSVAFWCNPISGHATLYWYQQILGQGPKLLIQFQNNGVVDDSQLPKDRFSAERLKGVDSTLKIQPAKLEDSAVYLCASSLDPGTAEAFFGQGTRLTVV.

The gene calls are TRBV20-1 and TRBJ2-1; TRBD2 aligns across 8 bases. Germline V gene sequence: CDR1 DFQATT, CDR2 SNEGSKA (reference sequence). The trim removed 6 bases at V and 7 bases at J, leaving 23 bases unmatched. The CDR3 is 18 residues long. The CDR3 here is CSAHGPRRPAGVGNEQFF. The CDR3 DNA follows: TGCAGTGCGCACGGCCCTCGGCGGCCAGCGGGAGTGGGGAATGAGCAGTTCTTC.

This clonotype appeared many times. A read error may account for a junction end that differs from germline. The V gene is TRBV7-9, the J gene TRBJ1-1; tentative D call: TRBD1 (5 bases). The CDR3 extends over 11 amino acids. Germline lookup yields CDR1 SEHNR and CDR2 FQNEAQ (reference sequence). CDR3 coding DNA: TGTGCCAGCAGCTCCAACCGGGACTTCTCTTTT. Amino acid sequence: CASSSNRDFSF. Together with reference TRBV7-9 and TRBJ1-1, the CDR3 gives the full variable domain: DTGVSQNPRHKITKRGQNVTFRCDPISEHNRLYWYRQTLGQGPEFLTYFQNEAQLEKSRLLSDRFSAERPKGSFSTLEIQRTEQGDSAMYLCASSSNRDFSFGQGTRLTVV.

The chain recombines TRBV29-1 with TRBJ1-1, with 9 bases that match TRBD1. Trimming removed 6 bases from V and 1 base from J; junction bases left unmatched: 3. CDR3 length: 13 amino acids. In germline, CDR1 is SQVTM, CDR2 ANQGSEA. The CDR3 region has the DNA TGCAGCGTGGGACAGGGTAAGAACACTGAAGCTTTCTTT. Translating gives CSVGQGKNTEAFF.

The chain combines TRBV5-1 with TRBJ2-1; 9 bases align to TRBD2. Germline V gene lookup returns CDR1 SGHRS and CDR2 YFSETQ. The length of the CDR3 is 16 residues. Losses at the gene ends were 0 bases for V and 7 bases for J; bases not matched to a gene: 8. CDR3 region: CASSLDLAGIGNEQFF. CDR3 DNA sequence: TGCGCCAGCAGCTTGGACCTAGCGGGAATTGGTAATGAGCAGTTCTTC.

This clonotype came up a few times. The chain combines TRBV14 with TRBJ1-4; unclear D gene. Trimming stripped 1 base from V and 12 bases from J, with 18 bases between. This CDR3 has 15 residues. The germline CDR1 and CDR2 sequences are SGHDN and FVKESK. CDR3 nucleotide sequence: TGTGCCAGCAGCCAAGGTTACCTAGACCGTCGGGAACTGTTTTTT. Protein: CASSQGYLDRRELFF.

The CDR3 is CASSPLDHIRADQETQYF. The CDR3 region has the DNA TGTGCCAGCTCACCACTGGATCACATCAGGGCTGATCAAGAGACCCAGTACTTC. V and J are TRBV18 and TRBJ2-5, with D perhaps TRBD1 (5 bases). CDR3 length: 18 residues. Germline CDR1 KGHSH, CDR2 LQKENI. V lost 1 base and J 2 bases, leaving 20 bases between the germline ends.

This clonotype was detected only a few times. The V and J genes are TRBV7-2 and TRBJ2-1, with a weak D call TRBD2 (7 bases). V was clipped by 3 bases and J by 6 bases, with 18 bases between them. CDR3 length equals 16 residues. The V gene's germline CDR1 is SGHTA and CDR2 FQGNSA. DNA of the CDR3: TGTGCCAGCAGCTTCCCGTTGAGGGGGGGGGGCAATGAGCAGTTCTTC. Translating gives CASSFPLRGGGNEQFF.

The J gene is TRBJ1-2, the V gene TRBV6-5, with D uncertain. The CDR3 loop spans 12 amino acids. The germline V gene has CDR1 MNHEY and CDR2 SVGAGI. V lost 7 bases to trimming and J lost 4 bases, with 10 bases between them. In DNA form, the CDR3 reads TGTGCCAGCACCAACGGACGCTATGGCTACACCTTC. The encoded protein is CASTNGRYGYTF.

Many counts were recorded for this clonotype. V usage is TRBV7-9 and J usage is TRBJ2-1; 9 bases match TRBD2. The J segment lost 7 bases and the V segment lost 1 base, leaving 20 bases of the junction unmatched. The length of the CDR3 is 20 residues. From germline, CDR1 is SEHNR and CDR2 FQNEAQ (reference sequence). CDR3 loop: CASSLGAGILRLAVGNEQFF. In nucleotides, the CDR3 is TGTGCCAGCAGCTTAGGCGCGGGGATTTTAAGACTAGCGGTGGGGAATGAGCAGTTCTTC.

This chain uses TRBV20-1 with TRBJ2-4; D ambiguous. Trimming took 1 base from V and 2 from J, leaving 12 bases between them. Germline V lookup: CDR1 DFQATT, CDR2 SNEGSKA (reference sequence). This CDR3 has 15 residues. CDR3 sequence reads: CSARADHITKNIQYF. CDR3 bases: TGCAGTGCTAGAGCCGATCATATTACCAAAAACATTCAGTACTTC.

The V call is TRBV4-1, the J call TRBJ1-1, with no clear D. Germline values: CDR1 MGHRA, CDR2 YSYEKL. The CDR3 spans 13 residues. V was trimmed by 0 bases and J by 4 bases, leaving 6 bases between them. The CDR3 is CASSQEWGTEAFF. In DNA, the CDR3 is TGCGCCAGCAGCCAAGAGTGGGGCACTGAAGCTTTCTTT.

This clonotype appeared a few times. At one boundary the junction diverges from the germline segment, which might be a read error. The genes are TRBV7-7 and TRBJ2-1, with TRBD2 matching 7 bases. CDR3 length equals 14 residues. The germline V gene has CDR1 SSHAT and CDR2 FNYEAQ (reference sequence). The CDR3 loop is CASSLRAGEEEQFF. In DNA form, the CDR3 reads TGTGCTAGCAGCTTACGGGCGGGAGAGGAAGAGCAGTTCTTC.

This clonotype was seen a few times. V usage is TRBV7-2 and J usage is TRBJ2-1; tentative D call: TRBD2 (5 bases). Looked up from germline, CDR1 is SGHTA and CDR2 is FQGNSA. Deletions cut 5 bases from V and 9 bases from J, with 23 bases between. This CDR3 has 16 residues. CDR3 DNA: TGTGCCAGCAGCCGCTTAGGTAGGGAGCTTCGGCGTGAGCAGTTCTTC. Its translation is CASSRLGRELRREQFF. The whole variable domain, remainder taken from reference TRBV7-2 and TRBJ2-1, is GAGVSQSPSNKVTEKGKDVELRCDPISGHTALYWYRQSLGQGLEFLIYFQGNSAPDKSGLPSDRFSAERTGGSVSTLTIQRTQQEDSAVYLCASSRLGRELRREQFFGPGTRLTVL.

V is TRBV5-1 and J is TRBJ2-1, with unresolved D. This CDR3 is 13 amino acids long. The germline V gene encodes CDR1 SGHRS and CDR2 YFSETQ. V was cut by 1 base and J by 7 bases, with 9 bases left in between. The CDR3 sequence: CASSLKEANEQFF. The CDR3 DNA reads as TGCGCCAGCAGCTTGAAAGAGGCTAATGAGCAGTTCTTC.

This clonotype was recorded many times. The V and J genes are TRBV7-6 and TRBJ2-1, with a tentative D call TRBD2 (6 bases). V lost 1 base and J lost 9, with 19 bases in between. This CDR3 is built from 16 residues. CDR1 SGHVS and CDR2 FNYEAQ come from the germline V gene. CDR3 nucleotide sequence: TGTGCCAGCAGCTTAGTGGTAGCGGCCGAGGGCAGTGAGCAGTTCTTC. Its protein is CASSLVVAAEGSEQFF.

This clonotype was found many times. The chain recombines TRBV12-3 or TRBV12-4 with TRBJ2-1; D tentatively reads TRBD1 or TRBD2 (5 bases each). This CDR3 has 14 amino acids. Trimming stripped 0 bases from V and 8 bases from J, with 11 bases between. The CDR3 protein is CASSLAGEGHEQFF. The CDR3 DNA sequence: TGTGCCAGCAGTTTAGCGGGGGAAGGCCATGAGCAGTTCTTC.

In its sample, this clonotype was seen many times. The chain carries TRBV25-1 and TRBJ1-2; D gene uncertain. The germline V gene has CDR1 MGHDK and CDR2 SYGVNS. V lost 0 bases and J lost 5, with 10 bases in between. This CDR3 comprises 14 residues. CDR3 DNA sequence: TGTGCCAGCAGTGAATATACGACGCTGTATGGCTACACCTTC. It encodes CASSEYTTLYGYTF.

This clonotype has a count of ten or more. The chain uses TRBV7-6 and TRBJ2-3; possible D gene TRBD2, 6 bases. The CDR3 is 15 amino acids. Germline values: CDR1 SGHVS, CDR2 FNYEAQ. V gave up 4 bases and J gave up 1 base, with 12 bases separating them. CDR3 bases: TGTGCCAGCAGCTCCCTCTCGGGAGGCACAGATACGCAGTATTTT. This translates into CASSSLSGGTDTQYF.